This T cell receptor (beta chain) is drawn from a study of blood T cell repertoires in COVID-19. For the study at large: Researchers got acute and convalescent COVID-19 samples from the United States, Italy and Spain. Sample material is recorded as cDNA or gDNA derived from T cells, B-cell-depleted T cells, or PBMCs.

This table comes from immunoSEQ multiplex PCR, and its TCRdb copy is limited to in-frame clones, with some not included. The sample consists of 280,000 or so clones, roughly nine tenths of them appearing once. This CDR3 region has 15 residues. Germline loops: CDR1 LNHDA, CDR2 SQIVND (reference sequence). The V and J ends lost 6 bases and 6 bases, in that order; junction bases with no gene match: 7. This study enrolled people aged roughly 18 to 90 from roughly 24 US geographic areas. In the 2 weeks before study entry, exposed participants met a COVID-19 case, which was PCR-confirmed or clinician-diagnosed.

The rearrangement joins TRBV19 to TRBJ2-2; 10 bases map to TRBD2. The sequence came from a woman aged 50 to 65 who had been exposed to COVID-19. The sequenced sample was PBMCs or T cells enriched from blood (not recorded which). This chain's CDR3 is CASRERGGLSGELFF. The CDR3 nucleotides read TGTGCCAGTAGGGAGCGGGGGGGCCTTTCCGGGGAGCTGTTTTTT.